This T cell receptor (beta chain) derives from a study of PD-1 blockade in classical Hodgkin lymphoma. Broader study findings: A significant rise in TCR diversity was seen by C4D1 for CD4+ cells but not for CD8+ cells.

As concerns this clone: Its target is not known.

Germline CDR1 and CDR2: SGHRS and YFSETQ. This CDR3 comprises 16 residues. The J segment lost 2 bases and the V segment lost 1 base, leaving 8 bases of the junction unmatched. Profiled with immunoSEQ multiplex PCR; TCRdb holds only in-frame clones, not every one. This sample carries more than 10,000 clones, around 83% of them seen once, and the ten largest clones take 36%. As to time point: cycle 4 day 1 (C4D1), after more than five weeks of nivolumab. All the patients suffered relapse after autologous stem cell transplantation, and brentuximab vedotin exposure differed. Magnetic negative selection, applied to thawed PBMCs, was used to isolate the CD8+ T cells.

This specimen consisted of CD8+ T cells from blood, obtained before the fourth cycle of nivolumab. The rearrangement joins TRBV5-1 to TRBJ2-5, with 7 bases lining up with TRBD2. The origin of this receptor is a human donor with classical Hodgkin lymphoma. The donor label of this sample is uncertain. DNA for the CDR3: TGCGCCAGCAGCTTGAAAACGGGAGGCGGACAAGAGACCCAGTACTTC. It is translated as CASSLKTGGGQETQYF.